This T cell receptor beta chain was observed in a study of cytomegalovirus exposure and HLA in healthy donors (dated 2017 in TCRdb). Notes on the research overall: An earlier analysis of 587 of the donors reported around 280 Gb of sequence data and 95 million to 140 million unique TCR beta sequences obtained from around 190 million T cells. Alongside the repertoire data, information on donor age, sex, ethnicity and CMV serostatus was compiled. In addition to the first cohort of around 670 subjects, a separate validation cohort of 120 different subjects was used. In the later analysis, no new phenotypic data were used to find candidate immune exposures; instead, reliance was placed on TCR beta sequences and their occurrence across donors. To predict cytomegalovirus infection status, the study combined high-throughput TCR immunosequencing, statistical association of individual TCRs with disease status, and machine learning. Of the roughly 400 genotyped donors, roughly 80% fell in the genetic ancestry cluster associated with self-reported Caucasian donors. HLA typing included class I and class II loci at four-digit resolution. The study aimed to test whether signatures of past pathogen exposure could be identified by cataloging public T cell receptors. The number of typed donors differed by locus: roughly 629-640 for A, B, C, DRB1 and DQB1; about 520 for DQA1; 606 for DPA1; and around 470 for DPB1. A later genetic analysis took genome-wide SNP genotypes for about 65% of the 666 donors and used that subset as a discovery cohort. Among under 450 genotyped donors of the cohort, an average of approximately 250,000 unique TCR beta nucleotide sequences were sequenced per donor, roughly 18% of them non-productive. Four to six DR-DQ haplotypes were handled as single units for association and clustering, since linkage in the cohort was strong. To study patterns of TCR occurrence, a later analysis re-analyzed previously published TCR beta repertoires from under 750 donors and added high-resolution HLA genotyping. All discovery cohort repertoires had been generated using a single sequencing platform. An earlier analysis of 450 to 750 of the donors used high-throughput TCR beta sequencing to judge whether each TCR beta V gene segment behaved as functional or pseudogenic. An early release covering roughly 580 HLA-typed donors comprised roughly 300 gigabases of sequencing data and 85 million to 100 million unique TCR sequences. The T cell repertoires of several hundred subjects were profiled by immunosequencing and related to cytomegalovirus serostatus. Summary of the overall study and its limitations: Because HLA typing was missing for some donors at each locus, association tests included only the typed subset. In an earlier analysis of over 550 of the donors, most TCR beta V segments were observed in productive rearrangements about 87% or about 30% of the time, broadly matching IMGT annotations. A further reported finding was that TCR beta sequences accurately predicted the HLA-A and HLA-B alleles for most subjects in the first cohort. Linkage disequilibrium might explain the correlated functional status among segregating V segments, but an unknown experimental factor could not be ruled out. This cohort had only TCR beta chains sequenced, and the lack of alpha or paired-chain data limited which features could be detected. According to a later analysis, parvovirus B19, influenza, CMV and Epstein-Barr virus appeared linked to several top co-occurrence clusters. The sequencing pipeline was judged likely to have produced a cluster of highly shared sequence variants as a technical artifact. A total of 150 or so TCR beta chains were listed by the study as associated with cytomegalovirus. CMV serostatus was the only immune exposure information available for the cohort. A later genetic analysis reported fewer N-insertions in productive TCRs among donors in an Asian-associated ancestry cluster than the roughly 620-donor mean. The 87-base-pair reads could not distinguish some IMGT-functional V segments, including TRBV6-2 and TRBV6-3, so those segments were excluded. In a later analysis, TCR association rates were found to vary across HLA loci, with the most associated TCRs seen for DRB1 alleles and the fewest for HLA-C alleles. According to a later analysis, most CMV-associated TCR beta chains appeared to be HLA-restricted, and the HLA associations seemed to be driven largely by CMV exposure. A later analysis associated 16,951 TCR beta sequences with specific HLA alleles at a false discovery rate of 0.05. A few of the identified cytomegalovirus-associated TCR beta chains were confirmed in vitro to be specific for cytomegalovirus antigens. Roughly uniform sequencing depth across donors was assumed in presence/absence analyses, although this assumption may not hold. The authors suggested that the approach could potentially be generalized to other disease states and immunological phenotypes. In a later genetic analysis, a missense DCLRE1C variant was associated with V-gene and J-gene trimming of TCR beta chains, and the association was replicated in an independent cohort. Because counts were too low, some 17 rarely observed V segments, including chromosome 9 orphons, were excluded from the earlier analysis of under 650 of the donors. The classifier was reported to diagnose cytomegalovirus status with high specificity and sensitivity in both the original cohort and the validation cohort. Compared with equally common non-associated chains, HLA-associated TCR beta chains in a later analysis were more clonally expanded and had lower generation probabilities. Strong co-occurrence of HLA alleles, especially DR and DQ, made assigning TCR associations to individual alleles difficult. Most TCR sequences were observed very rarely across donors, whereas some public TCRs were present in many individuals.

The cohort was made up of roughly 670 healthy bone marrow donors. At the time of sampling, every cohort member was nominally healthy, though immune exposures that went unrecorded were likely present. The donor tested CMV seronegative and was one of the 352 seronegative cohort members. A peripheral blood sample was provided by each donor, and peripheral blood mononuclear cells were used for TCR beta sequencing. Genomic DNA was extracted from the blood cell samples with the Qiagen DNeasy Blood Extraction Kit. Details on this clone: Its cognate antigen has yet to be identified. Per-base qualities were not stored, and no clone one base away is much larger.

The germline V gene encodes CDR1 SGDLS and CDR2 YYNGEE. V trim: 0 bases; J trim: 4 bases; unmatched bases: 6. Spanning cysteine to phenylalanine, the CDR3 consists of 16 amino acids. Solely the CDR3 DNA is kept, with 48 bases framed from the first base. The library was obtained by the immunoSEQ multiplex PCR assay. The multiplex PCR relied on a mix of 60 forward primers for TCR Vbeta segments and 13 reverse primers for TCR Jbeta segments. Amplification of the CDR3 region of rearranged TCR beta genes was performed with a multiplex PCR assay on genomic DNA. The amplified TCR beta libraries were sequenced on the Illumina HiSeq System as 87-base-pair reads. Processing in the source paper ran as follows. Across the 600 to 700 repertoires, a later analysis counted approximately 83 million unique TCR beta chains, some 11 million of which were shared by at least two donors. Raw reads were error-corrected and collapsed into unique sequences with a nearest-neighbor algorithm that merged closely related sequences to remove PCR and sequencing errors. Alignment of CDR3 sequences to IMGT reference sequences was used to assign V, D and J gene segments. For a sequence to be retained, at least a six-nucleotide match to both a V gene segment and a J gene segment was required. A rearrangement counted as productive if the CDR3 had no stop codons and remained in frame with V and J, and every other rearrangement counted as non-productive. CDR3 was defined according to IMGT convention as the region running from the second conserved V-encoded cysteine to the conserved J-encoded phenylalanine. Sequences without an unambiguous match to a single V gene segment were excluded from the earlier analysis of 500 to 700 of the donors. In an earlier analysis of a few hundred of the donors, V segments were called functional above 56.7% productive rearrangements and were called segregating when the between-donor standard deviation exceeded 5%. A statistical classification framework was built to diagnose cytomegalovirus status from the catalog of TCR beta chain sequences. In a later analysis, V and J genes were assigned by comparing TCR nucleotide sequences against IMGT/GENE-DB human TR gene sequences. A later analysis assigned CDR3 sequences and most-parsimonious VDJ recombination scenarios with the TCRdist pipeline. In a later analysis, each TCR beta chain was defined by its CDR3 amino acid sequence together with its V-gene family, and reads lacking a unique V-gene family were excluded. To address suspected cross-contamination and a sequencing artifact, a later analysis removed 592 highly shared, low-generation-probability nucleotide sequences. For each public chain, a later analysis derived a clonal expansion index from normalized ranks of inferred template counts within each repertoire. A later analysis computed generation probabilities with a VDJ recombination model fitted to out-of-frame rearrangements, and checked the results against IGoR. Hypergeometric tests were used in a later analysis to score TCR-TCR, TCR-HLA and TCR-CMV co-occurrence, with a repertoire-size bias correction applied to the TCR pairs. To estimate false discovery rates, a later analysis permuted the HLA or CMV assignments 20 times. A later analysis grouped co-occurring TCRs with DBSCAN, adding TCRdist sequence similarity when clustering within HLA-allele-positive subsets. Repertoires with fewer than 30,000 or more than 120,000 public chains, plus five repertoires with anomalous nucleotide sharing, were excluded from co-occurrence clustering. The immuneACCESS repertoire file appears here via TCRdb, limited to in-frame rearrangements. These files lack a portion of the clones; in checked studies, under half of the deficit traces to unresolved V genes, and the cause of the others is not known. Clonal size and the V and J genes are those of that table, whereas D and trimming came from the DNA. A total of a few hundred thousand clones appear in this sample, approximately 78% of them only once. 2.5% to 3% of the sample goes to the ten largest clones.

This receptor chain uses TRBV9 and TRBJ2-1; 8 nucleotides in the junction match TRBD1. Sequencing was performed on PBMCs. The clonotype was recovered from a man younger than 40 in good health and CMV-seronegative. The DNA sequence is as follows: TGTGCCAGCAGCGTAGAGGACAGGGAGCTATACAATGAGCAGTTCTTC. This codes for CASSVEDRELYNEQFF. The full variable domain, completed from the reference TRBV9 and TRBJ2-1 proteins outside the CDR3, reads DSGVTQTPKHLITATGQRVTLRCSPRSGDLSVYWYQQSLDQGLQFLIQYYNGEERAKGNILERFSAQQFPDLHSELNLSSLELGDSALYFCASSVEDRELYNEQFFGPGTRLTVL.